This record covers a single TCR beta chain. No antigen is known for it. The data derive from a study of T cell responses to AZD1222 COVID-19 vaccine. Study-wide findings and caveats: Researchers took repertoire samples only after the peak T cell response had come.

The assay was immunoSEQ multiplex PCR, and TCRdb's table has in-frame clones only and misses some. In the table there are around 100,000 clones, roughly 83% of which are singletons. CDR3 length: 15 residues. Germline CDR1 is SGDLS and CDR2 is YYNGEE. V lost 5 bases, J lost 5 bases, and 19 bases lay in between. The chain has TRBV9 and TRBJ2-5; D possibly corresponds to TRBD1 (5 bases). The sample was peripheral blood, taken on day 0 of AZD1222 vaccination. This receptor was taken from an adult in good health. The CDR3 sequence: CASRAIRVVGETQYF. CDR3 nucleotide sequence: TGTGCCAGCAGAGCCATCAGGGTGGTGGGGGAGACCCAGTACTTC. Full variable domain (remainder filled in from reference TRBV9 and TRBJ2-5): DSGVTQTPKHLITATGQRVTLRCSPRSGDLSVYWYQQSLDQGLQFLIQYYNGEERAKGNILERFSAQQFPDLHSELNLSSLELGDSALYFCASRAIRVVGETQYFGPGTRLLVL.